Here is one T cell receptor (beta chain) with its context. What it binds is unknown. The data are from a study of cytomegalovirus exposure and HLA in healthy donors. Study-level points and caveats: CMV serostatus alone was available as immune exposure information. Reportedly, HLA-A and HLA-B alleles of most subjects were accurately predicted from TCR beta. A missense DCLRE1C variant was associated with V- and J-gene trimming of TCR beta chains in a later analysis, and an independent cohort replicated the association.

PCR was performed using 60 Vbeta and 13 Jbeta primers. The authors' processing: In a later analysis, the count reached approximately 80 million unique TCR beta chains, with about 11 million shared. Some clones are missing from TCRdb's copy, which holds only in-frame ones; the method was immunoSEQ multiplex PCR. The V and J calls and clone size come from that table; D and trimming were worked out from the DNA. The table shows 130,000 to 150,000 clones, with 78% occurring only once. CDR3 length equals 16 residues. V lost 6 bases and J lost 4; bases outside the gene matches: 12. The sample was PBMCs. The chain couples TRBV23-1 to TRBJ1-1, with TRBD1 matching over 9 bases. TRBV23-1 is reported as an ORF; its role is uncertain. This sequence was found in a male donor in good health and CMV-seronegative. CDR3 sequence (DNA): TGCGCCAGCAGGCTCCTATTAGGGACAGGGTGCACTGAAGCTTTCTTT. This gives the protein CASRLLLGTGCTEAFF.